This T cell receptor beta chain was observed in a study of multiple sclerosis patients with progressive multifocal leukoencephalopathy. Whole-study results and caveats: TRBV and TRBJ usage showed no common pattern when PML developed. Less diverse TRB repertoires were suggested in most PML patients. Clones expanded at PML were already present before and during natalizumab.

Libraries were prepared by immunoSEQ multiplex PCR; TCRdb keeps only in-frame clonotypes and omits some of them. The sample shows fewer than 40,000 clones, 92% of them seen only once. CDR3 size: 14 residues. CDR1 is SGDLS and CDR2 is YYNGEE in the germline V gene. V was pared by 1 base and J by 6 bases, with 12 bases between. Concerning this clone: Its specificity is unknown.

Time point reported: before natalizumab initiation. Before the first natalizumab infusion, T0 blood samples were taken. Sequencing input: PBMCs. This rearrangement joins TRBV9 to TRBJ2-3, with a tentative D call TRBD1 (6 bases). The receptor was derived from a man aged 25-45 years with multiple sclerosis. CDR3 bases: TGTGCCAGCAGCGTACGGGACACGCTGGATACGCAGTATTTT. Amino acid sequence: CASSVRDTLDTQYF.